Relative to its sample, the clone carrying this T cell receptor (beta chain) is medium-sized. What it binds is not known. Authors' processing steps: Differences in CDR3 between clinicopathological groups were drawn on to build a classifier intended to discriminate distant-metastatic papillary thyroid cancer patients. TCRdb called clones again from the PCR reads with MiXCR. The V and J calls here are based on TCRdb, not the publication. The sample holds roughly 18,000 clones, 28% seen once. The data belong to a study of metastatic and nonmetastatic thyroid tumors. Study in general: Repertoires from malignant and benign thyroid patients were compared across blood and tumor or nodule tissue.

Regarding the study as a whole: Significantly higher TCR beta diversity was reportedly seen in malignant thyroid tumors than benign nodules, in blood and tumor.

The J segment lost 5 bases and the V segment lost 5 bases, leaving 8 bases of the junction unmatched. Germline values: CDR1 MNHNS, CDR2 SASEGT. The CDR3 covers 14 residues. No treatment of any kind had been given to any patient before thyroid surgery. The chain joins TRBV6-1 to TRBJ1-1, with TRBD1 matching 7 bases. Sequences were obtained from tumor tissue. The receptor comes from a female donor with papillary thyroid cancer or a benign thyroid nodule (not recorded which). Some clones in this sample may be carry-over from other donors' samples. DNA for the CDR3: TGTGCCAGCAGTCTTGAGGCAGGGGGAACTGAAGCTTTCTTT. Translating it yields CASSLEAGGTEAFF.